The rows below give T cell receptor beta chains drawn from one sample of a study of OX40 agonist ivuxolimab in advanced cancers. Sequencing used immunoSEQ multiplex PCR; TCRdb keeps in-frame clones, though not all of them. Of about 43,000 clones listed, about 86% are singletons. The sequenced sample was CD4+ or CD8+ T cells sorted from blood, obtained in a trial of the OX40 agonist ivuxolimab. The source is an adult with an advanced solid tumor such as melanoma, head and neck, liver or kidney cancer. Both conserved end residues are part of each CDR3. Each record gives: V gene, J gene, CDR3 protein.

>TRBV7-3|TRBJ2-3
CASSSTDTQYF
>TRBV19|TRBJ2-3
CATQRAFTSTDTQYF
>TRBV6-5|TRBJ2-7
CASRRQGSNEQYF
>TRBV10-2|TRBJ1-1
CASRAGQATEAFF
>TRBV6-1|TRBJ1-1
CASSAVQRATEAFF
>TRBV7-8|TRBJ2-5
CASFGLARSRGTQYF
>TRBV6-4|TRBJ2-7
CASSYSRGGGYEQYF
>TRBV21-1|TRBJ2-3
CASSRGFSTDTQYF
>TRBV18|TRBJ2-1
CASSPALGRRGNEQFF
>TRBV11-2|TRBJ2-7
CASRGRSSYEQYF
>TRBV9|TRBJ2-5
CASSTWAGIAETQYF
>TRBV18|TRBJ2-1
CASSPGLATMNEQFF
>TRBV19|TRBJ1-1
CASKKGGAFVENTEAFF
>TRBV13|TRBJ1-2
CASSQGTGPYGYTF
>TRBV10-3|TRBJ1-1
CAISEGAQTEAFF
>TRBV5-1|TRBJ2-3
CASHTGTGMYTDTQYF
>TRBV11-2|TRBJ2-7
CASSLASGAEQYF
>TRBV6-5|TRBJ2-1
CASTGRLNNEQFF
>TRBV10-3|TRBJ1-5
CAIGWTGGNQPQHF
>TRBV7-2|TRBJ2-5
CASSQQETQYF
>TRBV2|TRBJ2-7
CASNRVGYEQYF
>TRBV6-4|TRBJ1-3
CAISKGPTDSGNTIYF
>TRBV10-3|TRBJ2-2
CATGGTSNTGELFF
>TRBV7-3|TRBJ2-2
CASSSHLGARRTGELFF
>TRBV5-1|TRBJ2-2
CASSLAGTSGLYRGAVF
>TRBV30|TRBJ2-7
CAWETGGNEQYF
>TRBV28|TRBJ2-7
CASSERLDEQYF
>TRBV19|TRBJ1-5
CASSIGQGRGNQPQHF
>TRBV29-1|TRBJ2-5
CSVEKTLRETQYF
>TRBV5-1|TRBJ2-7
CASSFQDRTLEQYF
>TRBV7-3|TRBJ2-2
CASSLSPGAGELFF
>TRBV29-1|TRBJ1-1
CSVSTSDNLNTEAFF
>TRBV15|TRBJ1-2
CATSRSALTAVYGYTF
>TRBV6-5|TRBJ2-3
CASSRRSTGTDTQYF
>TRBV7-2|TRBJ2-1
CASSLGGSGRGEQFF
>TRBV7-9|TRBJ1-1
CASSPRQGNTEAFF
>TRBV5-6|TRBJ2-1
CASSLAPYSYAGESNEQFF
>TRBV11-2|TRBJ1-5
CASSSYGGSQPQHF
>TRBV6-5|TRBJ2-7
CATAHTAPTYEQYF
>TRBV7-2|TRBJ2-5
CASSLVGGGPQETQYF
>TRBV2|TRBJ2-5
CASPSGSRLETQYF
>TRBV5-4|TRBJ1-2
CASLVGQTPYGYTF
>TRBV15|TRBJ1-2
CATSSQGNYGYTF
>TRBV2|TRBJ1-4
CASTDLNEKLFF
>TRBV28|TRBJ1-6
CANAPGHSDSPLHF
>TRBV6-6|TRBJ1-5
CASSYRDRGGNQPQHF
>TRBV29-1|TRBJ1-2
CSVEGRGVGGYTF
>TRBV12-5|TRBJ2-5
CASALGELAGSLRRTQYF
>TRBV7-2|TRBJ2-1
CASSLGFDEQFF
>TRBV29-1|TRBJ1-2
CSVEGNYGYTF
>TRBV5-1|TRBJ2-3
CASSLDGTGFTDTQYF
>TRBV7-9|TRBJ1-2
CASSLEGGYYGYTF
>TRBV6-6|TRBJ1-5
CASSTGGGPQHF
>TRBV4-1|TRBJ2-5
CASSQGSTDIETQYF
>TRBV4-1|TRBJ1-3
CASSQNLNTIYF